This T cell receptor (beta chain) was sequenced in a study of cytomegalovirus exposure and HLA in healthy donors. Germline loops: CDR1 SGHTS, CDR2 YDEGEE. The CDR3 totals 15 residues. V was shortened by 1 base and J by 5 bases, with 15 bases between the two germline ends. PCR was performed using 60 Vbeta and 13 Jbeta primers. Data came from immunoSEQ multiplex PCR; TCRdb stores just in-frame clones and leaves some out. The data hold 150,000 to 200,000 clones, with approximately 80% observed a single time. Sample: PBMCs. V is TRBV5-8 and J is TRBJ1-1, with D tentatively TRBD1 (6 bases). This receptor was taken from a woman between 35 and 50 years old in good health and CMV-seropositive. The CDR3 region has the DNA TGTGCCAGCAGCTTGAAGGACAGACGAGGGACTGAAGCTTTCTTT. Translated: CASSLKDRRGTEAFF.